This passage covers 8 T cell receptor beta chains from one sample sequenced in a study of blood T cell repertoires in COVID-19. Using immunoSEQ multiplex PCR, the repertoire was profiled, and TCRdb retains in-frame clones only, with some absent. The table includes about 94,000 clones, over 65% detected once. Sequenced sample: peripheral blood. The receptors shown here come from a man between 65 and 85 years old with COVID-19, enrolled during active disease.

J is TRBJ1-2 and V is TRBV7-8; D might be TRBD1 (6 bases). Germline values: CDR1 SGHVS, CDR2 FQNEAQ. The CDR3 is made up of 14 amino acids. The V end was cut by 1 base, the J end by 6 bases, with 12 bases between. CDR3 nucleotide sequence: TGTGCCAGCAGCTTAGTCGGGGGGCCTAATGGCTACACCTTC. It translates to CASSLVGGPNGYTF.

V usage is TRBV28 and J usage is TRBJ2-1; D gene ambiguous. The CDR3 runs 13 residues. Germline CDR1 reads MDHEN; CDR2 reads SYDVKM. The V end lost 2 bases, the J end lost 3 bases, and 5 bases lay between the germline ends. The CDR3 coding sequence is TGTGCCAGCAGTTTAAACAACTACAATGAGCAGTTCTTC. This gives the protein CASSLNNYNEQFF.

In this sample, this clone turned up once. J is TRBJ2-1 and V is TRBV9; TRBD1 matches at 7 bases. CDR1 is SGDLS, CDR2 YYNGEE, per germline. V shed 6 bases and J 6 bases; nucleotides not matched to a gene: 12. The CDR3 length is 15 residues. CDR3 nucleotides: TGTGCCAGCAACTACCTGGGACAGAACTTCAATGAGCAGTTCTTC. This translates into CASNYLGQNFNEQFF.

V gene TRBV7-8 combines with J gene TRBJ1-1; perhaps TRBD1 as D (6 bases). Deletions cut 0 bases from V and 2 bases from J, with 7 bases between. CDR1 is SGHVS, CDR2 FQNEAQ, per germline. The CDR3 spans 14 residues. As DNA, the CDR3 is TGTGCCAGCAGCTTAGCGACAGGAAACACTGAAGCTTTCTTT. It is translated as CASSLATGNTEAFF.

The CDR3 protein is CASTSIPGFEQYF. CDR3 nucleotides: TGTGCCAGCACCTCTATTCCGGGGTTCGAGCAGTACTTC. The chain links TRBV2 to TRBJ2-7, with a tentative D call TRBD2 (5 bases). Trimming cost V 7 bases and J 6 bases, with 16 bases left between them. In germline, CDR1 is SNHLY, CDR2 FYNNEI. This CDR3 contains 13 residues. The full variable domain, rest sourced from reference TRBV2 and TRBJ2-7, is EPEVTQTPSHQVTQMGQEVILRCVPISNHLYFYWYRQILGQKVEFLVSFYNNEISEKSEIFDDQFSVERPDGSNFTLKIRSTKLEDSAMYFCASTSIPGFEQYFGPGTRLTVT.

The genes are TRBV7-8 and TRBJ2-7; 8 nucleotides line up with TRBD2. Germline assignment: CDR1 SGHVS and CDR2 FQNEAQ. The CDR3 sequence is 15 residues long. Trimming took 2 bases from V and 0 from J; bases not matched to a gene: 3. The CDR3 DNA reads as TGTGCCAGCAGCTTAAACGGGGGGGTCTCCTACGAGCAGTACTTC. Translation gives CASSLNGGVSYEQYF. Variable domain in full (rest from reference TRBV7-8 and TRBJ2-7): GAGVSQSPRYKVAKRGQDVALRCDPISGHVSLFWYQQALGQGPEFLTYFQNEAQLDKSGLPSDRFFAERPEGSVSTLKIQRTQQEDSAVYLCASSLNGGVSYEQYFGPGTRLTVT.

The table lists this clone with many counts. The DNA for the CDR3 is TGTGCCAGCAGTTACCTAGTCGCCCAGTACTTC. The encoded protein is CASSYLVAQYF. J is TRBJ2-5 and V is TRBV6-2 or TRBV6-3; no reliable D call. Germline values: CDR1 MNHEY, CDR2 SVGEGT. The V end was cut by 2 bases, the J end by 9 bases, with 7 bases between. The CDR3 is made up of 11 amino acids.

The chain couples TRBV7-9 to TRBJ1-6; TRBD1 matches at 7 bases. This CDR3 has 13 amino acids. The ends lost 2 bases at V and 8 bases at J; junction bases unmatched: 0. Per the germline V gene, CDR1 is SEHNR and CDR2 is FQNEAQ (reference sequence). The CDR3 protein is CASSLTGDSPLHF. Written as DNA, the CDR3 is TGTGCCAGCAGCTTAACAGGGGATTCACCCCTCCACTTT.